A selection of T cell receptor beta chains follows, all from one sample in a study of blood T cell repertoires in COVID-19. Generated by immunoSEQ multiplex PCR, the TCRdb table keeps only in-frame clones and is missing some. The table has some 290,000 clones, around 90% seen once. The sequenced sample was peripheral blood. The receptors were sampled from a woman between 35 and 50 years old with COVID-19, enrolled during active disease. Each CDR3 is given without its conserved first and last residue. The order of the fields is clone size, J gene, D gene, V gene, CDR3 protein. The D gene is left open where the match is weak. Not all rows give a size; the values are once, few, many and, for expanded clones, a class.

NA,TRBJ2-2,TRBD2,TRBV9,ASSATSGGVLSTGELF
NA,TRBJ2-3,NA,TRBV19,ASSISGLDTQY
NA,TRBJ2-5,NA,TRBV20-1,SVPRGETQY
NA,TRBJ2-7,TRBD1,TRBV2,ASSDDRGPSYEQY
NA,TRBJ1-2,NA,TRBV18,ASSPQRRVTRYT
NA,TRBJ1-4,NA,TRBV19,ASSIRGKLF
NA,TRBJ2-6,NA,TRBV6-5,ASSLRFFSGANVLT
NA,TRBJ1-2,TRBD1,TRBV4-2,ASSQGLTGQGYGYT
NA,TRBJ1-5,NA,TRBV2,ASSQVLAGNQPQH
NA,TRBJ2-5,TRBD2,TRBV7-8,ASSRTSGGARETQY
NA,TRBJ2-7,NA,TRBV3-1/TRBV3-2,ASSQATLAGAMDEQY
once,TRBJ2-1,TRBD2,TRBV6-6,ASRLAAYNEQF
NA,TRBJ2-6,NA,TRBV18,ASSPFGLSGANVLT